A selection of T cell receptor beta chains follows, all from one sample in a study of cytomegalovirus exposure and HLA in healthy donors. Clones were sequenced by immunoSEQ multiplex PCR, and TCRdb holds only the in-frame ones, with some missing. The table lists some 46,000 clones, roughly 92% of them singletons, with 5.6% in the top ten. The sequenced sample was PBMCs. The receptor source for this set is a man aged 18 to 29 in good health and CMV-seronegative. Each CDR3 is given with its conserved first and last residue. The order of the fields is J gene, D gene, V gene, clone size, CDR3 protein, CDR3 DNA. A D gene is named only where the DNA matches it firmly. Rows give clone size only sometimes, using once, few, many, or a class for an expanded clone.

j_gene: TRBJ2-7
d_gene: TRBD2
v_gene: TRBV27
abundance: .
CDR3aa: CASSTQPGGSGSYEQYF
CDR3nt: TGTGCCAGCTCAACTCAACCGGGGGGGAGCGGTTCCTACGAGCAGTACTTC

j_gene: TRBJ2-3
d_gene: TRBD2
v_gene: TRBV28
abundance: .
CDR3aa: CASETRAGGTDTQYF
CDR3nt: TGTGCCAGCGAGACTAGAGCGGGAGGCACAGATACGCAGTATTTT

j_gene: TRBJ2-3
d_gene: TRBD2
v_gene: TRBV6-4
abundance: .
CDR3aa: CASSDGTSDTDTQYF
CDR3nt: TGTGCCAGCAGTGACGGGACTAGCGACACAGATACGCAGTATTTT

j_gene: TRBJ1-3
d_gene: .
v_gene: TRBV6-1
abundance: once
CDR3aa: CASSEADISGNTIYF
CDR3nt: TGTGCCAGCAGTGAAGCGGACATCTCTGGAAACACCATATATTTT

j_gene: TRBJ2-7
d_gene: .
v_gene: TRBV5-1
abundance: once
CDR3aa: CASSRDNPREQYF
CDR3nt: TGCGCCAGCAGCAGGGACAATCCACGCGAGCAGTACTTC

j_gene: TRBJ1-2
d_gene: .
v_gene: TRBV6-1
abundance: .
CDR3aa: CASTPSGYPYGYTF
CDR3nt: TGTGCCAGCACTCCGTCAGGGTACCCCTATGGCTACACCTTC

j_gene: TRBJ2-7
d_gene: .
v_gene: TRBV5-1
abundance: .
CDR3aa: CASSLYSSYEQYF
CDR3nt: TGCGCCAGCAGCTTGTATTCCTCCTACGAGCAGTACTTC

j_gene: TRBJ2-7
d_gene: .
v_gene: TRBV12-5
abundance: .
CDR3aa: CASEIQGVYEQYF
CDR3nt: TGTGCTAGTGAGATACAGGGCGTCTACGAGCAGTACTTC

j_gene: TRBJ1-1
d_gene: .
v_gene: TRBV7-2
abundance: .
CDR3aa: CASSLGFNGGEAFF
CDR3nt: TGTGCCAGCAGCTTAGGTTTTAATGGGGGGGAAGCTTTCTTT

j_gene: TRBJ1-5
d_gene: .
v_gene: TRBV5-1
abundance: .
CDR3aa: CASSLASDQPQHF
CDR3nt: TGCGCCAGCAGCTTGGCGTCGGATCAGCCCCAGCATTTT

j_gene: TRBJ1-1
d_gene: .
v_gene: TRBV29-1
abundance: .
CDR3aa: CSVERNTEAFF
CDR3nt: TGCAGCGTTGAACGTAACACTGAAGCTTTCTTT

j_gene: TRBJ2-1
d_gene: .
v_gene: TRBV21-1
abundance: few
CDR3aa: CASSKVAGLSYNEQFF
CDR3nt: TGTGCCAGCAGCAAAGTAGCGGGACTATCCTACAATGAGCAGTTCTTC

j_gene: TRBJ1-3
d_gene: .
v_gene: TRBV11-2
abundance: .
CDR3aa: CASSITQGSGNTIYF
CDR3nt: TGTGCCAGCAGCATTACTCAGGGATCTGGAAACACCATATATTTT

j_gene: TRBJ1-2
d_gene: .
v_gene: TRBV21-1
abundance: .
CDR3aa: CASSKEFGFYGYTF
CDR3nt: TGTGCCAGCAGCAAAGAGTTCGGGTTCTATGGCTACACCTTC

j_gene: TRBJ2-5
d_gene: TRBD2
v_gene: TRBV7-3
abundance: .
CDR3aa: CASSLLAGGPQETQYF
CDR3nt: TGTGCCAGCAGCTTACTAGCGGGGGGTCCACAAGAGACCCAGTACTTC

j_gene: TRBJ1-2
d_gene: .
v_gene: TRBV10-3
abundance: .
CDR3aa: CAISPQGVDYGYTF
CDR3nt: TGTGCCATCAGTCCGCAGGGTGTCGACTATGGCTACACCTTC

j_gene: TRBJ2-3
d_gene: .
v_gene: TRBV14
abundance: .
CDR3aa: CASSPRQAPGTDTQYF
CDR3nt: TGTGCCAGCAGCCCAAGACAGGCGCCCGGCACAGATACGCAGTATTTT

j_gene: TRBJ2-4
d_gene: .
v_gene: TRBV21-1
abundance: .
CDR3aa: CASSNRTGWAKNIQYF
CDR3nt: TGTGCCAGCAGCAACAGGACAGGCTGGGCCAAAAACATTCAGTACTTC

j_gene: TRBJ2-3
d_gene: .
v_gene: TRBV11-2
abundance: .
CDR3aa: CASSPRQPSGSDTQYF
CDR3nt: TGTGCCAGCAGCCCTAGACAGCCCTCAGGGTCAGATACGCAGTATTTT

j_gene: TRBJ2-7
d_gene: .
v_gene: TRBV9
abundance: once
CDR3aa: CASSPQAHGPYEQYF
CDR3nt: TGTGCCAGCAGCCCCCAGGCCCATGGGCCCTACGAGCAGTACTTC

j_gene: TRBJ1-5
d_gene: .
v_gene: TRBV7-5
abundance: .
CDR3aa: CARSSSRDRGLKQPQHF
CDR3nt: TGTGCCAGAAGCTCCTCTCGGGACAGGGGATTGAAGCAGCCCCAGCATTTT

j_gene: TRBJ1-5
d_gene: TRBD1
v_gene: TRBV19
abundance: .
CDR3aa: CASRQQGIIQPQHF
CDR3nt: TGTGCCAGTAGGCAACAGGGGATCATCCAGCCCCAGCATTTT

j_gene: TRBJ2-3
d_gene: TRBD2
v_gene: TRBV11-3
abundance: .
CDR3aa: CASSVTSGVSDTQYF
CDR3nt: TGTGCCAGCAGCGTCACTAGCGGGGTATCGGATACGCAGTATTTT

j_gene: TRBJ2-1
d_gene: TRBD2
v_gene: TRBV5-6
abundance: .
CDR3aa: CASSLIAGNGGNEQFF
CDR3nt: TGTGCCAGCAGCTTGATAGCGGGTAACGGTGGGAATGAGCAGTTCTTC

j_gene: TRBJ2-1
d_gene: .
v_gene: TRBV7-9
abundance: .
CDR3aa: CASSLNTAQGNEQFF
CDR3nt: TGTGCCAGCAGCTTAAACACAGCCCAGGGCAATGAGCAGTTCTTC

j_gene: TRBJ2-1
d_gene: .
v_gene: TRBV7-2
abundance: .
CDR3aa: CASSLARQPGREQFF
CDR3nt: TGTGCCAGCAGCTTAGCGCGGCAGCCCGGTCGTGAGCAGTTCTTC

j_gene: TRBJ1-1
d_gene: .
v_gene: TRBV7-8
abundance: .
CDR3aa: CASSLSAGRLFF
CDR3nt: TGTGCCAGCAGCTTATCGGCAGGGAGGCTTTTCTTT

j_gene: TRBJ2-7
d_gene: .
v_gene: TRBV5-1
abundance: .
CDR3aa: CASSGGSYEQYF
CDR3nt: TGCGCCAGCAGTGGAGGCTCCTACGAGCAGTACTTC

j_gene: TRBJ2-3
d_gene: TRBD2
v_gene: TRBV6-4
abundance: .
CDR3aa: CASSETSGGTDTQYF
CDR3nt: TGTGCCAGCAGTGAGACTAGCGGGGGGACAGATACGCAGTATTTT

j_gene: TRBJ1-2
d_gene: TRBD1
v_gene: TRBV5-1
abundance: few
CDR3aa: CASKETGTSSDGYTF
CDR3nt: TGCGCCAGCAAGGAGACAGGGACCTCTAGTGATGGCTACACCTTC

j_gene: TRBJ2-7
d_gene: TRBD1
v_gene: TRBV28
abundance: .
CDR3aa: CASSFGQVKYF
CDR3nt: TGTGCCAGCAGCTTCGGACAGGTGAAGTACTTC

j_gene: TRBJ2-5
d_gene: .
v_gene: TRBV9
abundance: .
CDR3aa: CASSVDRSEETQYF
CDR3nt: TGTGCCAGCAGCGTAGACAGGAGCGAAGAGACCCAGTACTTC

j_gene: TRBJ2-7
d_gene: TRBD1
v_gene: TRBV7-6
abundance: .
CDR3aa: CASSSSGQGGSEQYF
CDR3nt: TGTGCCAGCAGCTCCTCGGGACAGGGAGGGAGCGAGCAGTACTTC

j_gene: TRBJ2-1
d_gene: TRBD2
v_gene: TRBV11-3
abundance: .
CDR3aa: CASSLDSGLAGGLNEQFF
CDR3nt: TGTGCCAGCAGCTTAGATTCGGGTCTAGCGGGGGGTCTCAATGAGCAGTTCTTC

j_gene: TRBJ2-1
d_gene: .
v_gene: TRBV7-9
abundance: .
CDR3aa: CASSPRLSSYNEQFF
CDR3nt: TGTGCCAGCAGCCCCCGACTGAGCTCCTACAATGAGCAGTTCTTC

j_gene: TRBJ1-3
d_gene: TRBD1
v_gene: TRBV28
abundance: .
CDR3aa: CASRPDRTGGNTIYF
CDR3nt: TGTGCCAGCAGACCGGACAGGACAGGTGGAAACACCATATATTTT

j_gene: TRBJ2-4
d_gene: TRBD1
v_gene: TRBV7-2
abundance: .
CDR3aa: CASSLTGGAGGIQYF
CDR3nt: TGTGCCAGCAGCTTGACAGGGGGCGCAGGTGGCATTCAGTACTTC

j_gene: TRBJ1-4
d_gene: TRBD1
v_gene: TRBV29-1
abundance: .
CDR3aa: CSAGVGQGREKLFF
CDR3nt: TGCAGCGCCGGCGTGGGACAGGGACGTGAAAAACTGTTTTTT

j_gene: TRBJ2-5
d_gene: .
v_gene: TRBV7-9
abundance: .
CDR3aa: CASSLGKGVQETQYF
CDR3nt: TGTGCCAGCAGCTTAGGAAAGGGGGTTCAAGAGACCCAGTACTTC

j_gene: TRBJ2-1
d_gene: .
v_gene: TRBV11-1
abundance: .
CDR3aa: CASEGGDVKSYNEQFF
CDR3nt: TGTGCCAGCGAGGGGGGGGATGTCAAATCTTACAATGAGCAGTTCTTC

j_gene: TRBJ1-5
d_gene: .
v_gene: TRBV19
abundance: .
CDR3aa: CASTHTAGSNQPQHF
CDR3nt: TGTGCCAGTACCCATACCGCCGGTAGCAATCAGCCCCAGCATTTT

j_gene: TRBJ2-1
d_gene: TRBD1
v_gene: TRBV29-1
abundance: .
CDR3aa: CSVEVLGGIDEQFF
CDR3nt: TGCAGCGTTGAAGTACTAGGGGGCATTGATGAGCAGTTCTTC

j_gene: TRBJ2-2
d_gene: .
v_gene: TRBV7-2
abundance: .
CDR3aa: CASTSAGAGTGELFF
CDR3nt: TGTGCCAGCACCTCCGCAGGGGCGGGCACCGGGGAGCTGTTTTTT

j_gene: TRBJ1-2
d_gene: TRBD1
v_gene: TRBV9
abundance: .
CDR3aa: CASSVATGQQHAKDGYTF
CDR3nt: TGTGCCAGCAGCGTAGCTACGGGACAGCAACACGCAAAGGACGGCTACACCTTC

j_gene: TRBJ2-1
d_gene: TRBD2
v_gene: TRBV7-2
abundance: .
CDR3aa: CASSFRALLAGGYNEQFF
CDR3nt: TGTGCCAGCAGCTTTAGGGCTCTACTAGCGGGGGGGTACAATGAGCAGTTCTTC

j_gene: TRBJ2-3
d_gene: .
v_gene: TRBV28
abundance: .
CDR3aa: CASSPVSAEGTDTQYF
CDR3nt: TGTGCCAGCAGTCCCGTTTCAGCGGAGGGCACAGATACGCAGTATTTT

j_gene: TRBJ2-5
d_gene: .
v_gene: TRBV7-6
abundance: .
CDR3aa: CASSLGVYQETQYF
CDR3nt: TGTGCCAGCAGCTTAGGAGTGTACCAAGAGACCCAGTACTTC

j_gene: TRBJ2-1
d_gene: TRBD1
v_gene: TRBV7-8
abundance: .
CDR3aa: CASSQGTGSYNEQFF
CDR3nt: TGTGCCAGCAGCCAGGGGACAGGCTCCTACAATGAGCAGTTCTTC

j_gene: TRBJ2-3
d_gene: TRBD1
v_gene: TRBV9
abundance: .
CDR3aa: CASSVGQGYTDTQYF
CDR3nt: TGTGCCAGCAGCGTCGGACAGGGCTACACAGATACGCAGTATTTT

j_gene: TRBJ1-2
d_gene: TRBD1
v_gene: TRBV29-1
abundance: .
CDR3aa: CSVKATGGEDYGYTF
CDR3nt: TGCAGCGTGAAAGCGACAGGGGGCGAGGACTATGGCTACACCTTC

j_gene: TRBJ2-6
d_gene: .
v_gene: TRBV14
abundance: once
CDR3aa: CASSQFSSGANVLTF
CDR3nt: TGTGCCAGCAGCCAATTTAGCTCTGGGGCCAACGTCCTGACTTTC

j_gene: TRBJ2-1
d_gene: TRBD2
v_gene: TRBV7-2
abundance: .
CDR3aa: CASRLSGTFGNEQFF
CDR3nt: TGTGCCAGCCGCCTTAGCGGGACCTTTGGCAATGAGCAGTTCTTC